The clone carrying this TCR beta chain has only one observation. V shed 1 base and J shed 7 bases, with 11 bases lying between them. Per the germline V gene, CDR1 is LNHDA and CDR2 is SQIVND (reference sequence). The CDR3 contains 14 residues. This record belongs to a study of blood T cell repertoires in COVID-19. Study-level information: COVID-19 samples from acute and convalescent phases originated in the United States, Italy and Spain. T cells, B-cell-depleted T cells, or PBMCs provided the cDNA or gDNA that served as material.

Per the original methods: Reference gene primers were amplified, and this amplification served to estimate nucleated cell counts. Measured with immunoSEQ multiplex PCR; TCRdb has only the in-frame clones, and not every one. V, J and clone size are taken as reported in that table, and D and trimming were inferred from the DNA itself. The table records 250,000 to 350,000 clones, just under 85% of them present only once. V usage is TRBV19 and J usage is TRBJ2-1, with a weak D call TRBD1 (6 bases). The source material was peripheral blood. The sequence came from a woman aged 45-65 years with active or convalescent COVID-19. The CDR3 here is CASSIGIRGNEQFF. In nucleotides, the CDR3 is TGTGCCAGTAGTATAGGTATCAGGGGTAATGAGCAGTTCTTC.